This T cell receptor beta chain appears in the sequencing data of a study of blood T cell repertoires in COVID-19. Trimming cost V 7 bases and J 1 base, with 16 bases left between them. Germline V gene lookup returns CDR1 MRHNA and CDR2 SNTAGT. The CDR3 covers 15 residues. Some clones are missing from TCRdb's copy, which holds only in-frame ones; the method was immunoSEQ multiplex PCR. This table has 150,000 to 200,000 clones, more than 90% appearing once. V usage is TRBV6-4 and J usage is TRBJ1-2; D ambiguous. The sequence was obtained from a man between 60 and 75 years old with active or convalescent COVID-19. Sequencing was done on a sample of peripheral blood. The CDR3 sequence is CASNPRTGSNYGYTF. The CDR3 DNA is TGTGCCAGCAACCCACGGACGGGGAGTAACTATGGCTACACCTTC.